This TCR beta chain was documented in a study of cytomegalovirus exposure and HLA in healthy donors (dated by TCRdb to 2016 to 2017). About the full investigation: An earlier analysis of some 600 of the donors reported 276 Gb of sequence data and 117 million unique TCR beta sequences obtained from approximately 180 million T cells. Besides the first cohort of 666 subjects, a separate validation cohort made up of 120 different subjects was used. In a later analysis, previously published TCR beta repertoires from 500 to 750 donors were re-analyzed and high-resolution HLA genotyping was added so that TCR occurrence patterns could be studied. An earlier analysis of approximately 630 of the donors applied high-throughput TCR beta sequencing to assess whether each TCR beta V gene segment acted as functional or pseudogenic. Rather than drawing on any new phenotypic data, the later analysis identified candidate immune exposures from TCR beta sequences and the way those sequences occurred across donors. HLA typing included class I and class II loci at four-digit resolution. The study was designed to test whether signatures of past pathogen exposure could be identified by cataloging public T cell receptors. The genetic ancestry cluster associated with self-reported Caucasian donors included 81% of the roughly 390 genotyped donors. To predict cytomegalovirus infection status, the study brought together high-throughput TCR immunosequencing, statistical association of individual TCRs with disease status, and machine learning. An early release that covered 500 to 800 HLA-typed donors contained around 300 gigabases of sequencing data and about 93 million unique TCR sequences. The T cell repertoires of 670 or so subjects were profiled by immunosequencing and related to cytomegalovirus serostatus. Every repertoire in the discovery cohort had been generated on one and the same sequencing platform. Among some 400 genotyped donors of the cohort, an average of about 220,000 unique TCR beta nucleotide sequences was sequenced per donor, of which roughly 17% were non-productive. A few DR-DQ haplotypes were treated as single units for association and clustering because of strong linkage in the cohort. Typing coverage varied by locus: roughly 620-640 donors for A, B, C, DRB1 and DQB1; approximately 520 for DQA1; over 600 for DPA1; about 450 for DPB1. Donor age, sex, ethnicity and CMV serostatus were compiled alongside the repertoire data. A later genetic analysis took genome-wide SNP genotypes for about three fifths of the roughly 700 donors and used that subset as a discovery cohort.

General conclusions and limits of the study: The study listed around 160 TCR beta chains as associated with cytomegalovirus. In this cohort, only TCR beta chains were sequenced, and detectable features were limited by the absence of alpha or paired-chain data. In a later analysis, HLA-associated TCR beta chains showed more clonal expansion and lower generation probabilities than non-associated chains that were equally common. A further reported finding was that TCR beta sequences accurately predicted the HLA-A and HLA-B alleles for most subjects in the first cohort. In a later analysis, several top co-occurrence clusters were reported to appear linked to parvovirus B19, influenza, CMV and Epstein-Barr virus. According to a later analysis, most CMV-associated TCR beta chains appeared to be HLA-restricted, and the HLA associations seemed to be driven largely by CMV exposure. Strong co-occurrence of HLA alleles, especially DR and DQ, made assigning TCR associations to individual alleles difficult. Immune exposure information for the cohort was limited to CMV serostatus. The classifier was reported to diagnose cytomegalovirus status with high specificity and sensitivity in both the original cohort and the validation cohort. In a later genetic analysis, fewer N-insertions in productive TCRs were reported among donors in an Asian-associated ancestry cluster than the roughly 640-donor mean. A few of the identified cytomegalovirus-associated TCR beta chains were confirmed in vitro to be specific for cytomegalovirus antigens. Specific HLA alleles were associated with 15,000 to 20,000 TCR beta sequences at a false discovery rate of 0.05 in a later analysis. Presence/absence analyses assumed roughly uniform sequencing depth across donors, an assumption that may not hold. A group of highly shared sequence variants was considered likely to be a technical artifact of the sequencing pipeline. According to a later analysis, TCR association rates differed among HLA loci, with DRB1 alleles showing the most associated TCRs and HLA-C alleles showing the fewest. Because some donors lacked HLA typing at each locus, the association tests relied only on the typed subset. Across donors, most TCR sequences were observed very rarely, whereas some public TCRs were present in many individuals. Linkage disequilibrium might explain the correlated functional status among segregating V segments, but an unknown experimental factor could not be excluded. Some IMGT-functional V segments, including TRBV6-2 and TRBV6-3, could not be distinguished by the 87-base-pair reads and were therefore excluded. A later genetic analysis associated a missense DCLRE1C variant with V-gene and J-gene trimming of TCR beta chains, and an independent cohort replicated the association. Broadly in line with IMGT annotations, most TCR beta V segments showed up in productive rearrangements about 87% or about 30% of the time in an earlier analysis of about 500 of the donors. The authors suggested that the approach could potentially be generalized to other disease states and immunological phenotypes. Because counts were too low, fewer than 20 rarely observed V segments, including chromosome 9 orphons, were excluded from the earlier analysis of 587 of the donors.

As for this clone: Its target antigen remains unknown.

The cohort consisted of some 670 healthy bone marrow donors. At the time of sampling, every cohort member was nominally healthy, though immune exposures that went unrecorded were likely present. The donor was CMV seronegative and belonged to the group of over 300 seronegative cohort members. A peripheral blood sample was provided by each donor, and peripheral blood mononuclear cells were used for TCR beta sequencing. The Qiagen DNeasy Blood Extraction Kit was used to extract genomic DNA from the blood cell samples. Library preparation was by the immunoSEQ multiplex PCR assay. For the multiplex PCR, a mixture combining 60 forward primers for TCR Vbeta segments and 13 reverse primers for TCR Jbeta segments was used. A multiplex PCR assay on genomic DNA amplified the CDR3 region of rearranged TCR beta genes. On the Illumina HiSeq System, the amplified TCR beta libraries were sequenced as 87-base-pair reads. Per the authors' processing: A later analysis counted about 76 million unique TCR beta chains across the roughly 700 repertoires, and 9 million to 14 million of these chains were shared by at least two donors. A nearest-neighbor algorithm error-corrected the raw reads and collapsed the reads into unique sequences, merging closely related sequences to remove PCR and sequencing errors. CDR3 sequences were aligned to IMGT reference sequences to assign V, D and J gene segments. For a sequence to be retained, at least a six-nucleotide match to both a V gene segment and a J gene segment was required. Rearrangements were classified as productive when the CDR3 lacked stop codons and remained in frame with V and J, and all other rearrangements were classified as non-productive. CDR3 was defined according to IMGT convention as the region running from the second conserved V-encoded cysteine to the conserved J-encoded phenylalanine. The earlier analysis of some 580 of the donors excluded any sequence lacking an unambiguous match to a single V gene segment. In an earlier analysis of approximately 550 of the donors, V segments were called functional above 56.7% productive rearrangements and were called segregating when the between-donor standard deviation exceeded 5%. To diagnose cytomegalovirus status from the catalog of TCR beta chain sequences, a statistical classification framework was built. V and J gene assignment, in a later analysis, came from comparing TCR nucleotide sequences with IMGT/GENE-DB human TR gene sequences. The TCRdist pipeline was used in a later analysis to assign CDR3 sequences and most-parsimonious VDJ recombination scenarios. In a later analysis, every TCR beta chain was defined by the combination of its CDR3 amino acid sequence and its V-gene family, and reads without a unique V-gene family were dropped. As a way to deal with suspected cross-contamination and a sequencing artifact, a later analysis dropped more than 500 nucleotide sequences that were highly shared and had low generation probability. In a later analysis, a clonal expansion index for each public chain was calculated from normalized within-repertoire ranks of inferred template counts. In a later analysis, generation probabilities were computed with a VDJ recombination model fitted to out-of-frame rearrangements, and the resulting probabilities were checked against IGoR. A later analysis scored TCR-TCR, TCR-HLA and TCR-CMV co-occurrence with hypergeometric tests, applying a repertoire-size bias correction to TCR pairs. In a later analysis, false discovery rates were estimated by permuting HLA or CMV assignments 20 times. In a later analysis, co-occurring TCRs were grouped with DBSCAN, and TCRdist sequence similarity was added when clustering was performed within HLA-allele-positive subsets. For co-occurrence clustering, repertoires with fewer than 30,000 or more than 120,000 public chains were excluded, along with about five repertoires with anomalous nucleotide sharing. As stored in TCRdb, this immuneACCESS dataset retains in-frame rearrangements with V and J assigned. A fraction of the clones does not appear; measured against another copy, unresolved V genes explain less than half of the discrepancy, and the remainder lacks a known reason. The DNA was the basis for D and trimming; V, J and clone size are from that table. The table for this sample records fewer than 75,000 clones. The ten largest clones add up to more than 15% of the sample.

The germline V gene encodes CDR1 SGHTA and CDR2 FQGNSA. Including the terminal cysteine and phenylalanine, the CDR3 comprises 14 residues. Only the CDR3 part of the read is kept: 42 bases, read in frame from the first base. V is cut by 1 base and J by 4 bases, and the space between the germline ends is 10 bases. This TCR came from a boy younger than 18 in good health and CMV-seronegative. The material sequenced was PBMCs. Recombination linked TRBV7-2 to TRBJ1-2; TRBD1 is possibly the D segment (6 matching bases). This receptor has the CDR3 CASSLGGLAYGYTF. The nucleotides are TGTGCCAGCAGCTTAGGGGGGCTCGCCTATGGCTACACCTTC.